This TCR beta chain originates from a study of cytotoxic CD8 clonotypes in ibrutinib-treated CLL. Study context: Treatment had run for a median 12 months, range 6 to 36, when response samples were taken. Whole-study results and caveats: Clonality at baseline surpassed age-matched healthy donors and tracked circulating CD8+ T-cell counts.

Remarks on this clone: Antigen specificity is unknown.

Sequencing was designed to attain a depth spanning 1 in 200,000 to 1 in 1 million T cells. The table came from immunoSEQ multiplex PCR; TCRdb's copy has only in-frame clones and leaves some out. The top ten clones hold about 4.5% of a sample with approximately 150,000 clones, around 80% of them seen once. The CDR3 spans 14 residues. Germline assignment: CDR1 MNHNY and CDR2 SVGAGI (reference sequence). V gave up 2 bases and J gave up 0 bases, with 6 bases separating them. The chain has TRBV6-6 and TRBJ2-3; D call uncertain. The TCR sequence derives from a human donor with chronic lymphocytic leukemia. Sequencing was performed on PBMCs, taken after 24 months of ibrutinib treatment. The CDR3 loop is CASSYLKSTDTQYF. DNA of the CDR3: TGTGCCAGCAGTTACCTAAAAAGCACAGATACGCAGTATTTT.